One and the same sample provided the 21 T cell receptor beta chains below, sequenced in a study of neurological immune-mediated disorders. TCRdb processed the 5' RACE reads anew with MiXCR; each CDR3 protein has one entry. This table holds more than 60,000 distinct CDR3 sequences, 3.5% to 4.5% found once. Sequences were obtained from PBMCs. The receptors shown here come from a woman in her 50s with multiple sclerosis.

This clonotype was counted at least ten times. V usage is TRBV11-2 and J usage is TRBJ2-1, with TRBD2 identical over 8 bases. Germline CDR1 and CDR2: SGHAT and FQNNGV. The CDR3 runs 13 residues. Trimming removed 7 bases from V and 8 bases from J; junction bases left unmatched: 7. This chain's CDR3 is CASTGTRGDEQFF. CDR3 coding DNA: TGTGCCAGCACCGGGACTAGGGGCGATGAGCAGTTCTTC.

This clonotype was counted ten times or more. This chain links TRBV11-2 with TRBJ2-2, with D perhaps matching TRBD2 (6 bases). CDR1 is SGHAT, CDR2 FQNNGV, per germline. V dropped 5 bases and J dropped 4 bases, with 17 bases sitting between them. This CDR3 region has 16 residues. The CDR3 nucleotides read TGTGCCAGCAGCCTAAGTTGGCTAGCGAGCACCGGGGAGCTGTTTTTT. Translated, it gives CASSLSWLASTGELFF.

This clonotype came up many times. The V gene is TRBV6-6, the J gene TRBJ1-1; D remains unclear. The CDR3 has 15 residues. The germline V and J ends were trimmed by 3 bases and 7 bases, with 18 bases remaining between them. Per the germline V gene, CDR1 is MNHNY and CDR2 is SVGAGI (reference sequence). The DNA for the CDR3 is TGTGCCAGCAGTTATAGTAATCACATTGGGGTTGAAGCTTTCTTT. Translating gives CASSYSNHIGVEAFF.

This clonotype was observed many times. The chain couples TRBV9 to TRBJ2-3, with 8 nucleotides matching TRBD1. Unmatched junction bases numbered 3, after V lost 3 bases and J lost 3 bases. Germline CDR1 reads SGDLS; CDR2 reads YYNGEE. This CDR3 is built from 14 residues. CDR3 sequence reads: CASSARTGTDTQYF. The CDR3 DNA reads as TGTGCCAGCAGCGCACGGACAGGGACAGATACGCAGTATTTT.

A word on this clonotype: Just one base apart from a much larger clone, this may be a read error. The V and J genes are TRBV29-1 and TRBJ1-4; D not certain. V was cut by 6 bases and J by 5 bases, with 10 bases left in between. There are 12 residues in the CDR3. Germline values: CDR1 SQVTM, CDR2 ANQGSEA. CDR3 in DNA: TGCAGCGTCCAAAGAGAAAATGAAAAACTGTTTTTT. It is translated as CSVQRENEKLFF.

There are many counts of this clonotype. The chain recombines TRBV6-2 or TRBV6-3 with TRBJ2-7; no reliable D call. This CDR3 is 14 amino acids long. Trimming removed 3 bases at V and 1 base at J, with 10 bases between. Germline CDR1 is MNHEY and CDR2 is SVGEGT. The CDR3: CASSYLDGSYEQYF. CDR3 coding DNA: TGTGCCAGCAGTTATCTGGACGGTTCCTACGAGCAGTACTTC.

This clonotype was observed at least ten times. This rearrangement joins TRBV21-1 to TRBJ2-1; TRBD2, the D gene given by the table, was not confirmed from the DNA. TRBV21-1 is a pseudogene locus. The CDR3 is made up of 15 amino acids. The CDR3 region has the DNA TGTGCCAGCAGCAAAGAGGTAGCGGGGGACAATGAGCAGTTCTTC. The encoded protein is CASSKEVAGDNEQFF.

This clonotype was found many times. The V and J genes are TRBV25-1 and TRBJ2-7; D remains unclear. The ends were cut back, 4 bases at V and 6 bases at J, with 7 bases in the middle. Germline lookup yields CDR1 MGHDK and CDR2 SYGVNS. The CDR3 sequence is 11 residues long. The chain's CDR3 is CASSGETEQYF. The CDR3 coding sequence is TGTGCCAGCAGTGGGGAAACCGAGCAGTACTTC.

This clonotype occurred many times. The chain recombines TRBV5-6 with TRBJ2-1, with 14 bases that match TRBD2. From germline, CDR1 is SGHDT and CDR2 YYEEEE. V shed 4 bases and J 8 bases; nucleotides not matched to a gene: 11. CDR3 size: 17 residues. CDR3 amino acids: CASSPGLAGGARHEQFF. In DNA form, the CDR3 reads TGTGCCAGCAGCCCCGGACTAGCGGGAGGAGCCCGTCATGAGCAGTTCTTC.

This clonotype came up many times. V is TRBV12-3 or TRBV12-4 and J is TRBJ2-4; D remains ambiguous. Trimming pared 1 base from V and 3 bases from J, leaving 10 bases between. This CDR3 comprises 15 residues. CDR3 sequence: CASSLVMVGKNIQYF. The CDR3 bases are TGTGCCAGCAGTTTAGTAATGGTGGGCAAAAACATTCAGTACTTC.

The chain employs TRBV29-1 and TRBJ2-2, with 9 nucleotides matching TRBD2. V lost 7 bases and J lost 6; bases outside the gene matches: 3. There are 12 residues in the CDR3. Germline V gene data show CDR1 as SQVTM and CDR2 as ANQGSEA. The CDR3 DNA follows: TGCAGCGGAGCGGGGGGATCCGGGGAGCTGTTTTTT. Amino acid sequence: CSGAGGSGELFF.

By frequency in the sample, this clonotype is medium-sized. V is TRBV7-9 and J is TRBJ1-5; D is uncertain. The ends were cut back, 5 bases at V and 2 bases at J, with 10 bases in the middle. Germline V lookup: CDR1 SEHNR, CDR2 FQNEAQ (reference sequence). CDR3 size: 14 residues. This chain's CDR3 is CASSPSLGNQPQHF. CDR3 nucleotides: TGTGCCAGCAGCCCGTCACTTGGCAATCAGCCCCAGCATTTT.

This clonotype has at least ten counts. This chain uses TRBV4-3 with TRBJ1-2; D remains ambiguous. V lost 0 bases to trimming and J lost 2 bases, with 13 bases between them. CDR3 length: 16 residues. Germline values: CDR1 LGHNA, CDR2 YSLEER. CDR3 loop: CASSQDQSTPNYGYTF. The CDR3 DNA reads TGCGCCAGCAGCCAAGATCAGTCGACACCAAACTATGGCTACACCTTC.

This clonotype was seen at least ten times. The V call is TRBV5-4, the J call TRBJ2-2, with 7 nucleotides matching TRBD2. The CDR3 spans 17 residues. Per germline, CDR1 SGHNT and CDR2 YYREEE (reference sequence). V was pared by 4 bases and J by 1 base, with 10 bases of the junction left unmatched. The chain's CDR3 is CASSKALRGENTGELFF. The CDR3 region has the DNA TGTGCCAGCAGCAAGGCCCTCCGGGGGGAGAACACCGGGGAGCTGTTTTTT.

This clonotype has a count of ten or more. The chain links TRBV7-2 to TRBJ2-7; TRBD2 agrees at 11 bases. From germline, CDR1 is SGHTA and CDR2 FQGNSA. The V and J ends lost 5 bases and 3 bases, in that order; junction bases with no gene match: 6. CDR3 length: 15 amino acids. The CDR3 sequence is CASSHTSGGGYEQYF. CDR3 coding DNA: TGTGCCAGCAGCCATACTAGCGGGGGCGGCTACGAGCAGTACTTC. The entire variable domain, with the rest obtained from reference TRBV7-2 and TRBJ2-7, is as follows: GAGVSQSPSNKVTEKGKDVELRCDPISGHTALYWYRQSLGQGLEFLIYFQGNSAPDKSGLPSDRFSAERTGGSVSTLTIQRTQQEDSAVYLCASSHTSGGGYEQYFGPGTRLTVT.

This clonotype has ten or more counts. The chain couples TRBV6-2 or TRBV6-3 to TRBJ2-1, with 11 nucleotides matching TRBD2. Germline lookup yields CDR1 MNHEY and CDR2 SVGEGT. With 4 bases clipped from V and 2 bases from J, the junction kept 1 base outside the gene matches. The CDR3 sequence is 15 residues long. The CDR3 here is CASSLLAGAYNEQFF. DNA of the CDR3: TGTGCCAGCAGTTTACTAGCGGGAGCCTACAATGAGCAGTTCTTC.

This clonotype was detected many times. V usage is TRBV28 and J usage is TRBJ1-5, with TRBD1 identical over 8 bases. Germline V lookup: CDR1 MDHEN, CDR2 SYDVKM. Trimming removed 6 bases from V and 4 bases from J; junction bases left unmatched: 11. This CDR3 comprises 16 residues. DNA for the CDR3: TGTGCCAGCAGACGACAGGGGACCAAATCTAATCAGCCCCAGCATTTT. This sequence encodes CASRRQGTKSNQPQHF. Based on the CDR3 plus reference TRBV28 and TRBJ1-5, the full variable domain is DVKVTQSSRYLVKRTGEKVFLECVQDMDHENMFWYRQDPGLGLRLIYFSYDVKMKEKGDIPEGYSVSREKKERFSLILESASTNQTSMYLCASRRQGTKSNQPQHFGDGTRLSIL.

This clonotype was recorded at least ten times. The gene calls are TRBV5-6 and TRBJ2-3; 7 bases map to TRBD2. This CDR3 has 14 amino acids. Trimming removed 4 bases from V and 4 bases from J; junction bases left unmatched: 6. Per the germline V gene, CDR1 is SGHDT and CDR2 is YYEEEE. The CDR3 loop reads CASSPRTRSDTQYF. DNA for the CDR3: TGTGCCAGCAGCCCGAGGACTAGATCAGATACGCAGTATTTT.

In this sample, this clonotype turned up many times. This chain uses TRBV20-1 with TRBJ2-3; 10 bases are a match to TRBD1. The CDR3 has 16 residues. Germline CDR1 reads DFQATT; CDR2 reads SNEGSKA (reference sequence). J gave up 3 bases and V 2 bases, and 8 bases lay outside the gene matches. The CDR3 DNA is TGCAGTGCTAGACCACGGGACAGGGGAAGTACAGATACGCAGTATTTT. This sequence encodes CSARPRDRGSTDTQYF.

Ten or more counts support this clonotype. J is TRBJ2-3 and V is TRBV20-1; TRBD1 matches 10 bases. Germline V gene lookup returns CDR1 DFQATT and CDR2 SNEGSKA (reference sequence). J lost 4 bases, V lost 3 bases, and 25 bases had no gene match. The CDR3 consists of 21 residues. CDR3 amino acids: CSARTGGVILGDSLGPDTQYF. In nucleotides, the CDR3 is TGCAGTGCTAGGACAGGGGGCGTGATTTTGGGGGACTCTTTGGGCCCAGATACGCAGTATTTT.

This chain links TRBV29-1 with TRBJ2-7; 9 bases fit TRBD1. CDR1 SQVTM and CDR2 ANQGSEA come from the germline V gene. V gave up 7 bases and J gave up 3 bases; unmatched junction bases: 10. The CDR3 runs to 14 residues. CDR3 sequence (DNA): TGCAGCGCCACCTACGGGACAGGGCACTACGAGCAGTACTTC. Protein product: CSATYGTGHYEQYF.